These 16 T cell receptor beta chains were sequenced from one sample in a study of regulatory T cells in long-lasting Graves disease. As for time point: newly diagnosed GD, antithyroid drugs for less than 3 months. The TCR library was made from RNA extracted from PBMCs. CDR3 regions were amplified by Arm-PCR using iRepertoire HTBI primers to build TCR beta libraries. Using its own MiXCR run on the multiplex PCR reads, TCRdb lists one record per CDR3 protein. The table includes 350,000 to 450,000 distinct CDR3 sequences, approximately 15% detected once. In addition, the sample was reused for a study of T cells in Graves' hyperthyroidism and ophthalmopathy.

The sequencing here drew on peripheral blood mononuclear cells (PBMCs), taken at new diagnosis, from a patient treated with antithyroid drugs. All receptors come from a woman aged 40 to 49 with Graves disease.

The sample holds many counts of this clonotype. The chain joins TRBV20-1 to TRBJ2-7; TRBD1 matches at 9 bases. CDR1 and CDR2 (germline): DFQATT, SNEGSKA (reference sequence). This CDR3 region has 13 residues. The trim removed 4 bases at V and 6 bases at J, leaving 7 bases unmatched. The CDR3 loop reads CSAIPGQGREQYF. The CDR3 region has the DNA TGCAGTGCTATACCGGGACAGGGACGCGAGCAGTACTTC.

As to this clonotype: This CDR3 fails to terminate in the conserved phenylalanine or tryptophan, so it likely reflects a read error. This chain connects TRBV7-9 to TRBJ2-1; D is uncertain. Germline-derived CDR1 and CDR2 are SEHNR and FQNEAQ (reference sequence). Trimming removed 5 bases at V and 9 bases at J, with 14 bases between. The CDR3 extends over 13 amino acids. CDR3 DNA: TGTGCCAGCAGCGTCGACCCAGGTGGTGAGCAGTTCCTC. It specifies CASSVDPGGEQFL.

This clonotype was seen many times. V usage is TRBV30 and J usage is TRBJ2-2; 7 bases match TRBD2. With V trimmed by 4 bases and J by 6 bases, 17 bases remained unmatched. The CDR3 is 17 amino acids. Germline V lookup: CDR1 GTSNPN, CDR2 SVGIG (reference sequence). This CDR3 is CAWTRVWEGARAGELFF. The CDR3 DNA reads TGTGCCTGGACTAGAGTGTGGGAGGGCGCGCGGGCCGGGGAGCTGTTTTTT.

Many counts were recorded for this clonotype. This CDR3 reads CASSGDGHTEAFF. Written as DNA, the CDR3 is TGTGCCAGCAGTGGGGACGGCCACACTGAAGCTTTCTTT. The V gene is TRBV11-2, the J gene TRBJ1-1; tentatively, D is TRBD1 (5 bases). The CDR3 is 13 residues long. Trimming removed 6 bases from V and 3 bases from J, with 11 bases in between. Germline CDR1 and CDR2: SGHAT and FQNNGV.

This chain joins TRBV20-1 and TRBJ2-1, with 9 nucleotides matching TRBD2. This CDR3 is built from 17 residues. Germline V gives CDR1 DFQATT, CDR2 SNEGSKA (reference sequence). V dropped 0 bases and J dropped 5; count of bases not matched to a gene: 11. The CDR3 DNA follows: TGCAGTGCTAGAGATTGGGTAGCGGGAGTTACGAACAATGAGCAGTTCTTC. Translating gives CSARDWVAGVTNNEQFF.

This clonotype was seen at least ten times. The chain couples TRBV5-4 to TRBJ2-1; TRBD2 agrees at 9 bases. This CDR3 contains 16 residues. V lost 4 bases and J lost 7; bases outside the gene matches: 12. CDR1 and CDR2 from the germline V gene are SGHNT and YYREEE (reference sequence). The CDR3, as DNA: TGTGCCAGCAGCCTTGGAGGGGCTAGCGGGACTAATGAGCAGTTCTTC. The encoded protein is CASSLGGASGTNEQFF.

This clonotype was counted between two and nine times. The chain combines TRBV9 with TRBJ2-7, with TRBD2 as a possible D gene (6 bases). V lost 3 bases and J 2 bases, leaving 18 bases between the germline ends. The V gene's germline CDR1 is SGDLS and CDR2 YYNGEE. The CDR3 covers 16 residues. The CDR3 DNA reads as TGTGCCAGCAGCGGTGGAGTTGGCGGGATTGCCTACGAGCAGTACTTC. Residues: CASSGGVGGIAYEQYF.

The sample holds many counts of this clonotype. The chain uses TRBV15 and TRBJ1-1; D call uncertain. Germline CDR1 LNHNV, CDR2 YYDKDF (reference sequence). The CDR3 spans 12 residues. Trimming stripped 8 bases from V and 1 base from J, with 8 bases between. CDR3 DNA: TGTGCCACCGGCCGAGCGAACACTGAAGCTTTCTTT. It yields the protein CATGRANTEAFF.

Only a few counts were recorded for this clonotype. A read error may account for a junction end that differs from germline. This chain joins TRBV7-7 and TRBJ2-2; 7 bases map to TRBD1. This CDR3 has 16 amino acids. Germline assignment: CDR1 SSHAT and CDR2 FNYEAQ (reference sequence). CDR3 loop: CASSLEGALYPGELFF. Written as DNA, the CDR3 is TGTGCTAGCAGCTTAGAGGGGGCCCTCTACCCCGGGGAGCTGTTTTTT.

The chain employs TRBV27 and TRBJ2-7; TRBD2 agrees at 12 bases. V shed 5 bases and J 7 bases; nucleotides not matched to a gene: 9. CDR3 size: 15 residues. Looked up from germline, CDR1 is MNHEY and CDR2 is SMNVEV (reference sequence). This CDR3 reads CASSIGLAGSREQYF. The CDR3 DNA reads TGTGCCAGCAGTATCGGACTAGCGGGGTCCCGTGAGCAGTACTTC.

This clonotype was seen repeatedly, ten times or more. DNA for the CDR3: TGTGCCAGCAGTCCGGGACAGGGAATCCCCGGGGAGCTGTTTTTT. Protein sequence: CASSPGQGIPGELFF. V and J are TRBV27 and TRBJ2-2, with 9 bases aligning to TRBD1. This CDR3 is built from 15 residues. Germline CDR1 is MNHEY and CDR2 is SMNVEV (reference sequence). V gave up 5 bases and J gave up 6 bases; unmatched junction bases: 7.

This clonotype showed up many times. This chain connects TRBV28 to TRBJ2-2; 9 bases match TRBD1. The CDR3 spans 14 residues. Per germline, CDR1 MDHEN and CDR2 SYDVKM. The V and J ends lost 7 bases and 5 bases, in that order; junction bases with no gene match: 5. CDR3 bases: TGTGCCAGCATCCCGGGACAGGGAACCGGGGAGCTGTTTTTT. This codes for CASIPGQGTGELFF.

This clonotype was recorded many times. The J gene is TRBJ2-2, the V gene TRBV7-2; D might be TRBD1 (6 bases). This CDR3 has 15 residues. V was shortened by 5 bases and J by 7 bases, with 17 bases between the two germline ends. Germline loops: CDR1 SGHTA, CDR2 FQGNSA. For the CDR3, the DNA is TGTGCCAGCAGCCTGGGGACATCCCTGGGCGGGGAGCTGTTTTTT. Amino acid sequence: CASSLGTSLGGELFF.

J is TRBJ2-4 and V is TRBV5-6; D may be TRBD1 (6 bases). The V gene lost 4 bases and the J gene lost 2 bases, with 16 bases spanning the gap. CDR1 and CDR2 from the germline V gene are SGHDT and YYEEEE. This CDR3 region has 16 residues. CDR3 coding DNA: TGTGCCAGCAGCGTGACAGGTTTGCCGCCCAAAAACATTCAGTACTTC. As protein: CASSVTGLPPKNIQYF. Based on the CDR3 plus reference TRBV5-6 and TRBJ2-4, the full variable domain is DAGVTQSPTHLIKTRGQQVTLRCSPKSGHDTVSWYQQALGQGPQFIFQYYEEEERQRGNFPDRFSGHQFPNYSSELNVNALLLGDSALYLCASSVTGLPPKNIQYFGAGTRLSVL.

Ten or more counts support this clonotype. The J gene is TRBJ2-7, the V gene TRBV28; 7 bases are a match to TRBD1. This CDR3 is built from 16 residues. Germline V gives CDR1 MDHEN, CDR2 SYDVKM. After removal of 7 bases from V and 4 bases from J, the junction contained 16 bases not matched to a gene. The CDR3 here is CASNSPSQGFRYEQYF. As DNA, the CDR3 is TGTGCCAGCAATTCCCCCTCACAGGGGTTTCGGTACGAGCAGTACTTC.

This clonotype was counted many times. This CDR3 reads CASSLYYWDRAHSGANVLTF. The DNA for the CDR3 is TGTGCCAGCAGCTTGTATTATTGGGACAGGGCCCACTCTGGGGCCAACGTCCTGACTTTC. The V and J genes are TRBV7-2 and TRBJ2-6; 9 bases fit TRBD1. Germline V lookup: CDR1 SGHTA, CDR2 FQGNSA. This CDR3 region has 20 residues. V was pared by 3 bases and J by 0 bases, with 12 bases of the junction left unmatched.